These 3 T cell receptor beta chains originate from one sample sequenced in a study of T cell responses to AZD1222 COVID-19 vaccine. The repertoire was sequenced with immunoSEQ multiplex PCR; TCRdb's copy has only in-frame clones and lacks some. The sample yields roughly 100,000 clones, around 82% seen once. The specimen was peripheral blood, collected on day 0 of AZD1222 vaccination. The receptors derive from an adult in good health.

The gene calls are TRBV6-5 and TRBJ1-2; no firm D call. The germline V gene has CDR1 MNHEY and CDR2 SVGAGI. The CDR3 loop spans 12 amino acids. With 4 bases removed from V and 5 bases from J, the gap between germline ends came to 8 bases. CDR3 DNA: TGTGCCAGCAGTTCCCTAGCGTATGGCTACACCTTC. It specifies CASSSLAYGYTF.

This clone ranks as large. The chain's CDR3 is CASSTTGYSYNEQFF. CDR3 bases: TGTGCCAGCTCAACGACAGGGTATTCCTACAATGAGCAGTTCTTC. V and J are TRBV18 and TRBJ2-1; TRBD1 agrees at 7 bases. Trimming at V came to 5 bases and at J to 1 base, leaving 5 bases not matched to a gene. The CDR3 is 15 amino acids. CDR1 KGHSH and CDR2 LQKENI come from the germline V gene.

This clone has more than one count but fewer than ten. J is TRBJ1-2 and V is TRBV3-1 (or the pseudogene TRBV3-2); D is uncertain. V lost 3 bases to trimming and J lost 5 bases, with 19 bases between them. The CDR3 has 16 residues. Germline-derived CDR1 and CDR2 are LGHDT and YNNKEL (reference sequence). The CDR3 here is CASSQKAVLSCYGYTF. In DNA, the CDR3 is TGTGCCAGCAGCCAGAAAGCGGTGTTGTCTTGTTATGGCTACACCTTC.